One sample yielded the 26 T cell receptor beta chains listed below, sequenced in a study of T cell responses to AZD1222 COVID-19 vaccine. TCRdb's copy holds only in-frame clones and misses some; the assay was immunoSEQ multiplex PCR. The table has some 130,000 clones, approximately 92% seen once. Sequencing was performed on peripheral blood, taken 28 days after the second AZD1222 dose. Receptors originate from an adult who received the AZD1222 COVID-19 vaccine.

The chain is built from TRBV5-6 and TRBJ2-2, with D possibly matching TRBD2 (6 bases). Trimming shortened V by 1 base and J by 1 base, and 8 bases separated the two germline ends. CDR1 is SGHDT, CDR2 YYEEEE, per germline. The CDR3 covers 15 residues. The CDR3 is CASSLLGGNTGELFF. Written as DNA, the CDR3 is TGTGCCAGCAGCTTGTTGGGGGGGAACACCGGGGAGCTGTTTTTT.

J is TRBJ2-7 and V is TRBV6-5; D may be TRBD2 (6 bases). Trimming shortened V by 7 bases and J by 0 bases, and 13 bases separated the two germline ends. CDR1 MNHEY and CDR2 SVGAGI come from the germline V gene. The CDR3 sequence is 14 residues long. The CDR3 coding sequence is TGTGCCAGCATTGGGACTTACTCCTCCTACGAGCAGTACTTC. Translated, it gives CASIGTYSSYEQYF.

The chain couples TRBV12-3 or TRBV12-4 to TRBJ1-2; D is perhaps TRBD1 (5 bases). Trimming stripped 6 bases from V and 4 bases from J, with 12 bases between. This CDR3 is built from 13 residues. This CDR3 reads CASSQGRLYGYTF. The CDR3 region has the DNA TGTGCCAGCAGCCAGGGACGGCTCTATGGCTACACCTTC.

The rearrangement joins TRBV15 to TRBJ1-5, with 7 bases aligning to TRBD1. Trimming took 3 bases from V and 4 from J; bases not matched to a gene: 15. The CDR3 is made up of 18 amino acids. Germline CDR1 is LNHNV and CDR2 is YYDKDF (reference sequence). CDR3 DNA: TGTGCCACCAGCAGCACTTCACTCGGACAGGCTTCTAATCAGCCCCAGCATTTT. Encoded protein: CATSSTSLGQASNQPQHF.

This clone was observed a handful of times. This chain links TRBV19 with TRBJ2-7; D ambiguous. This CDR3 has 13 residues. CDR1 LNHDA and CDR2 SQIVND come from the germline V gene (reference sequence). V was shortened by 5 bases and J by 2 bases, with 10 bases between the two germline ends. The DNA of the CDR3 is TGTGCCAGTAGTGGCCTAGGACCCTACGAGCAGTACTTC. Protein: CASSGLGPYEQYF. The whole variable domain, remainder taken from reference TRBV19 and TRBJ2-7, is DGGITQSPKYLFRKEGQNVTLSCEQNLNHDAMYWYRQDPGQGLRLIYYSQIVNDFQKGDIAEGYSVSREKKESFPLTVTSAQKNPTAFYLCASSGLGPYEQYFGPGTRLTVT.

CDR3 loop: CASSLQTGGGNGYTF. CDR3 in DNA: TGTGCCAGCAGCTTGCAAACAGGGGGCGGTAATGGCTACACCTTC. The J gene is TRBJ1-2, the V gene TRBV5-5; 9 bases align to TRBD1. V shed 1 base, J shed 6 bases, and the junction held 7 bases outside the gene matches. This CDR3 is built from 15 residues. The germline gives CDR1 SGHKS, CDR2 YYEKEE (reference sequence).

DNA of the CDR3: TGTGCCAGCAGCAGCCGGGACAGTCGGAGTTGGGGCTACACCTTC. It translates to CASSSRDSRSWGYTF. The chain uses TRBV13 and TRBJ1-2; 7 bases match TRBD1. V shed 5 bases, J shed 8 bases, and the junction held 14 bases outside the gene matches. Per the germline V gene, CDR1 is PRHDT and CDR2 is FYEKMQ (reference sequence). This CDR3 is built from 15 residues.

This chain links TRBV2 with TRBJ2-5, with TRBD2 matching over 7 bases. The germline V gene encodes CDR1 SNHLY and CDR2 FYNNEI. The V segment lost 7 bases and the J segment 1 base; nucleotides outside the gene matches: 9. This CDR3 region has 15 residues. For the CDR3, the DNA is TGTGCCAGCATCGAACTGCGGGGGTCCCAAGAGACCCAGTACTTC. Encoded protein: CASIELRGSQETQYF.

The chain has TRBV9 and TRBJ1-5; unclear D gene. This CDR3 is built from 15 residues. Germline V gene sequence: CDR1 SGDLS, CDR2 YYNGEE. The V end was cut by 2 bases, the J end by 7 bases, with 16 bases between. Here the CDR3 DNA reads TGTGCCAGCAGCGTTTCCCCAGACGGGAGGCAGCCCCAGCATTTT. This gives the protein CASSVSPDGRQPQHF.

CDR3: CARRQDANYGYTF. CDR3 in DNA: TGTGCCCGGAGACAGGACGCTAACTATGGCTACACCTTC. J is TRBJ1-2 and V is TRBV10-3, with TRBD1 as a possible D gene (6 bases). Trimming took off 11 bases at V and 0 bases at J, with 13 bases between the two ends. Germline CDR1 ENHRY, CDR2 SYGVKD. The CDR3 spans 13 residues.

The V gene is TRBV18, the J gene TRBJ1-2; 10 nucleotides match TRBD1. Germline values: CDR1 KGHSH, CDR2 LQKENI. Trimming took 4 bases from V and 12 from J; bases not matched to a gene: 8. CDR3 length equals 13 residues. This chain's CDR3 is CASSLSGTGADTF. CDR3 DNA: TGTGCCAGCTCACTCTCCGGGACAGGGGCTGACACCTTC.

The chain uses TRBV6-4 and TRBJ2-1; 11 positions match TRBD2. Germline CDR1 is MRHNA and CDR2 is SNTAGT. After removal of 4 bases from V and 5 bases from J, the junction contained 4 bases not matched to a gene. The CDR3 length is 15 residues. CDR3 sequence (DNA): TGTGCCAGCAGTGTTAGCGGGGGGGCTAACAATGAGCAGTTCTTC. It yields the protein CASSVSGGANNEQFF.

V is TRBV2 and J is TRBJ2-7; 7 bases fit TRBD1. Germline CDR1 and CDR2: SNHLY and FYNNEI. CDR3 length: 14 residues. The V and J ends lost 6 bases and 6 bases, in that order; junction bases with no gene match: 11. The CDR3 loop is CASSFERQGSEQYF. CDR3 DNA sequence: TGTGCCAGCAGCTTCGAACGACAGGGCAGCGAGCAGTACTTC.

The genes are TRBV7-2 and TRBJ2-3; 8 bases are shared with TRBD2. CDR3 length: 16 residues. Germline CDR1 and CDR2: SGHTA and FQGNSA. The J segment lost 2 bases and the V segment lost 7 bases, leaving 11 bases of the junction unmatched. CDR3 DNA sequence: TGTGCCAGCAACCGAAGGGAGCGGGGGAACACAGATACGCAGTATTTT. Its protein product is CASNRRERGNTDTQYF.

V is TRBV5-4 and J is TRBJ1-2; possibly TRBD1 for D (6 bases). Germline-derived CDR1 and CDR2 are SGHNT and YYREEE (reference sequence). Deletions cut 3 bases from V and 4 bases from J, with 10 bases between. The CDR3 extends over 13 amino acids. For the CDR3, the DNA is TGTGCCAGCAGCTCCGGGGGCGTCTATGGCTACACCTTC. Protein product: CASSSGGVYGYTF.

This clone appeared once. The chain links TRBV29-1 to TRBJ1-2; 7 bases fit TRBD1. The CDR3 is made up of 14 amino acids. Trimming cost V 6 bases and J 2 bases; bases outside gene matches: 9. In germline, CDR1 is SQVTM, CDR2 ANQGSEA. The CDR3 DNA reads TGCAGCGTCCGACAGGGTGGTGGGAACTATGGCTACACCTTC. Translation gives CSVRQGGGNYGYTF.

The CDR3 coding sequence is TGCGCCAGCAGCTTGGGAATCCGGACGGGGGAGAACACCGGGGAGCTGTTTTTT. Translating it yields CASSLGIRTGENTGELFF. The chain is built from TRBV5-1 and TRBJ2-2; D is perhaps TRBD2 (6 bases). The CDR3 runs 18 residues. The germline V gene has CDR1 SGHRS and CDR2 YFSETQ. V was shortened by 0 bases and J by 1 base, with 16 bases between the two germline ends.

The chain has TRBV10-3 and TRBJ2-3; D gene uncertain. V was trimmed by 8 bases and J by 3 bases, leaving 9 bases between them. Germline V gene lookup returns CDR1 ENHRY and CDR2 SYGVKD. CDR3 length equals 12 residues. The CDR3 sequence: CAIALSTDTQYF. CDR3 DNA sequence: TGTGCCATCGCCCTAAGTACAGATACGCAGTATTTT.

The chain uses TRBV20-1 and TRBJ1-1; unclear D gene. This CDR3 has 11 amino acids. Trimming left V 2 bases short and J 0 bases short, with 1 base between. Germline CDR1 DFQATT, CDR2 SNEGSKA (reference sequence). CDR3 amino acids: CSARMNTEAFF. As DNA, the CDR3 is TGCAGTGCTAGAATGAACACTGAAGCTTTCTTT.

About this clone: Other nucleotide sequences in the sample specify the same CDR3. This sequence joins TRBV27 and TRBJ1-2, with 8 bases that match TRBD1. V shed 5 bases, J shed 4 bases, and the junction held 6 bases outside the gene matches. CDR3 length: 14 amino acids. The germline gives CDR1 MNHEY, CDR2 SMNVEV (reference sequence). CDR3 region: CASSPRGLGYGYTF. The CDR3, as DNA: TGTGCCAGCAGTCCCAGGGGGCTGGGCTATGGCTACACCTTC.

Turning to this clone: Other nucleotide sequences from this sample produce the same CDR3. CDR3 sequence: CASSVGRDYNSPLHF. The CDR3, as DNA: TGTGCCAGCAGCGTCGGCAGGGACTATAATTCACCCCTCCACTTT. V is TRBV9 and J is TRBJ1-6; TRBD1 is a possible D gene (5 bases). The CDR3 length is 15 residues. Germline assignment: CDR1 SGDLS and CDR2 YYNGEE. Between the trimmed V and J ends, which lost 2 bases and 3 bases, there was a span of 9 bases.

This clone turned up a few times. The CDR3 protein is CASSRDPVVNTEAFF. In DNA, the CDR3 is TGTGCCAGCAGCCGCGACCCAGTTGTCAACACTGAAGCTTTCTTT. The chain couples TRBV11-2 to TRBJ1-1; D call uncertain. Trimming removed 5 bases from V and 2 bases from J, with 15 bases in between. This CDR3 region has 15 residues. Germline CDR1 reads SGHAT; CDR2 reads FQNNGV.

This rearrangement joins TRBV6-6 to TRBJ2-1, with D possibly matching TRBD2 (5 bases). Germline-derived CDR1 and CDR2 are MNHNY and SVGAGI (reference sequence). Trimming cost V 6 bases and J 8 bases, with 17 bases left between them. The CDR3 runs to 14 residues. The chain's CDR3 is CASSEASIGDEQFF. In DNA form, the CDR3 reads TGTGCCAGCAGCGAGGCTAGCATAGGAGATGAGCAGTTCTTC.

The chain employs TRBV27 and TRBJ1-5; D gene ambiguous. This CDR3 spans 14 amino acids. Germline CDR1 is MNHEY and CDR2 is SMNVEV (reference sequence). Trimming removed 4 bases at V and 7 bases at J, with 14 bases between. The chain's CDR3 is CASSYFPGKQPQHF. In DNA form, the CDR3 reads TGTGCCAGCAGTTACTTTCCGGGAAAACAGCCCCAGCATTTT.

The gene calls are TRBV12-3 or TRBV12-4 and TRBJ2-7, with no clear D. This CDR3 is built from 12 residues. V lost 2 bases, J lost 4 bases, and 6 bases lay in between. The CDR3 DNA reads TGTGCCAGCAGTTTAAGTGGGTACGAGCAGTACTTC. This gives the protein CASSLSGYEQYF.

The gene calls are TRBV9 and TRBJ1-1; 7 positions match TRBD1. Trimming removed 3 bases from V and 1 base from J; junction bases left unmatched: 9. Germline V CDR1 and CDR2: SGDLS, YYNGEE. This CDR3 is built from 16 residues. As DNA, the CDR3 is TGTGCCAGCAGCGAGACCGCACGACAGGGGAACACTGAAGCTTTCTTT. Translated: CASSETARQGNTEAFF.